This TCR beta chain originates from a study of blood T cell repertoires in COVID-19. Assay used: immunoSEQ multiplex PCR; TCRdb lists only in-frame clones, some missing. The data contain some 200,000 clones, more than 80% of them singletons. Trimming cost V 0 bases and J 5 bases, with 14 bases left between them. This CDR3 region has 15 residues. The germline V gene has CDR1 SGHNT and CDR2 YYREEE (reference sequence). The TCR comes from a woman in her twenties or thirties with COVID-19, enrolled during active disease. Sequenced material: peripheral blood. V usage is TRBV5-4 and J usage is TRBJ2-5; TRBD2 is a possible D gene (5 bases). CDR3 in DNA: TGTGCCAGCAGCTTGGAGTGGCCCCGGGGTGAGACCCAGTACTTC. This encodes CASSLEWPRGETQYF.